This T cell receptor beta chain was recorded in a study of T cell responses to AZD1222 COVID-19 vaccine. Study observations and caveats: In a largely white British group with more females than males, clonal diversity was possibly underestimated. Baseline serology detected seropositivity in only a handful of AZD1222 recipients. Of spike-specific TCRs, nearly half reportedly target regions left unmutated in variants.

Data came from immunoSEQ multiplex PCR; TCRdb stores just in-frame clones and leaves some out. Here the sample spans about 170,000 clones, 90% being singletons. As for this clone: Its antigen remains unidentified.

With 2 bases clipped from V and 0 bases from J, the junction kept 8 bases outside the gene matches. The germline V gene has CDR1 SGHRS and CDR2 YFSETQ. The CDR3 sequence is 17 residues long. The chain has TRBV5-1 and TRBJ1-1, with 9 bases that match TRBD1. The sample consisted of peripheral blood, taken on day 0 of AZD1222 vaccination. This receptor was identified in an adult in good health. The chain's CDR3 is CASSFLGTGSLNTEAFF. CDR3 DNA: TGCGCCAGCAGCTTCCTTGGGACAGGGAGTCTGAACACTGAAGCTTTCTTT.